Below, one T cell receptor beta chain is given with its context. This sample is part of a study of blood T cell repertoires in COVID-19. Study background: Sites across the United States, Italy and Spain contributed samples from acute and convalescent COVID-19. T cells, B-cell-depleted T cells, or PBMCs provided the cDNA or gDNA that served as material.

As originally analysed: Scientists estimated how many nucleated cells there were by amplifying reference gene primers. Sequencing was performed with immunoSEQ multiplex PCR; in TCRdb, only in-frame clones are kept and a portion is missing. V, J and clone size are taken as reported in that table, and D and trimming were inferred from the DNA itself. Seen here are roughly 50,000 clones, around 84% observed once, and the top ten hold 2.6%. With 2 bases removed from V and 5 bases from J, the gap between germline ends came to 3 bases. The length of the CDR3 is 11 residues. The germline V gene encodes CDR1 MDHEN and CDR2 SYDVKM.

The sequence came from a man aged 45-65 years with acute or convalescent COVID-19. This rearrangement joins TRBV28 to TRBJ1-1; D unresolved. Specimen: peripheral blood. The CDR3 nucleotides read TGTGCCAGCAGTTTAGAGACTGAAGCTTTCTTT. It specifies CASSLETEAFF.